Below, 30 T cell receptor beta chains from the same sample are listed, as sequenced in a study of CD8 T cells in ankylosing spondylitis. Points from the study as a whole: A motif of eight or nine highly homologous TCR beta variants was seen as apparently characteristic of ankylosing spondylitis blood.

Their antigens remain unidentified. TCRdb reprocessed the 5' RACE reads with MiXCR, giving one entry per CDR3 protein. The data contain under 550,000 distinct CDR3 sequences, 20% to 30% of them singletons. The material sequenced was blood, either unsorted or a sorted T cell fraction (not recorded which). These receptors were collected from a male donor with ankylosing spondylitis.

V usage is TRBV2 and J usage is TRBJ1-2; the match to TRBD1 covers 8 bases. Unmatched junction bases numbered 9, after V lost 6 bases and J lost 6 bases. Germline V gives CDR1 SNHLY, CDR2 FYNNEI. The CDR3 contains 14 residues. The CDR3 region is CASRHGQGRHGYTF. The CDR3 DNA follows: TGTGCCAGCAGACACGGACAGGGACGACATGGCTACACCTTC.

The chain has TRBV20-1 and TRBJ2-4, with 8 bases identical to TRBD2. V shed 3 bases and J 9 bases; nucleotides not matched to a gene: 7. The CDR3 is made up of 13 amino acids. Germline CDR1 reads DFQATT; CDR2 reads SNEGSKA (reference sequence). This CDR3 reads CSASGSGVPIQYF. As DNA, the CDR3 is TGCAGTGCTAGTGGTAGCGGGGTTCCCATTCAGTACTTC.

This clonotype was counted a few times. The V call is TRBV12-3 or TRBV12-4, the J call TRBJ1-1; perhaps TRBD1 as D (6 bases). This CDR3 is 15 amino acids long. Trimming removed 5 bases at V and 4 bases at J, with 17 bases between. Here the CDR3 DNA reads TGTGCCAGCAGTCACCGGGGGGCCCGGAGCACTGAAGCTTTCTTT. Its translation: CASSHRGARSTEAFF.

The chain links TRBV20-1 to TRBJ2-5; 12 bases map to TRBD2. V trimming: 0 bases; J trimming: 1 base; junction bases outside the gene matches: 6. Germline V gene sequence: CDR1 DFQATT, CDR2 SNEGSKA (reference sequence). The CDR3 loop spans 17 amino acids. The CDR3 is CSARDRTSGTFQETQYF. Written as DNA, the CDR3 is TGCAGTGCTAGAGATCGGACTAGCGGGACCTTCCAAGAGACCCAGTACTTC.

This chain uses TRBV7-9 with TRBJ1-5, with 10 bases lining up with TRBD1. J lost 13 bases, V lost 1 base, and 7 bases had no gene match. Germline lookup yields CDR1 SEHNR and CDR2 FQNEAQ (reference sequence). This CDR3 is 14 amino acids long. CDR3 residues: CASSLEGTGVGQHF. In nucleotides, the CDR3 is TGTGCCAGCAGCTTAGAAGGGACAGGGGTTGGGCAGCATTTT.

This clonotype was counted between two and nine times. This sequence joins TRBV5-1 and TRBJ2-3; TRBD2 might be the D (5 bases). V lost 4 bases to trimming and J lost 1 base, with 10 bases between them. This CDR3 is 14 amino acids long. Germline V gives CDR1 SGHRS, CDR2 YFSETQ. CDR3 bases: TGCGCCAGCAGCGGGCTCGGGGGCACAGATACGCAGTATTTT. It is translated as CASSGLGGTDTQYF. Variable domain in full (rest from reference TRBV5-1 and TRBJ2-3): KAGVTQTPRYLIKTRGQQVTLSCSPISGHRSVSWYQQTPGQGLQFLFEYFSETQRNKGNFPGRFSGRQFSNSRSEMNVSTLELGDSALYLCASSGLGGTDTQYFGPGTRLTVL.

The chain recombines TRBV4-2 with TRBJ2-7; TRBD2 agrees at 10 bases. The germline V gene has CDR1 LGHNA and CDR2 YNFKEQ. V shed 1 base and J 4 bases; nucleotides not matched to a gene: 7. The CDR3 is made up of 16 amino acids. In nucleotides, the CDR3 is TGTGCCAGCAGCCAAGGGTTAGCGGGAGGTATATACGAGCAGTACTTC. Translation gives CASSQGLAGGIYEQYF.

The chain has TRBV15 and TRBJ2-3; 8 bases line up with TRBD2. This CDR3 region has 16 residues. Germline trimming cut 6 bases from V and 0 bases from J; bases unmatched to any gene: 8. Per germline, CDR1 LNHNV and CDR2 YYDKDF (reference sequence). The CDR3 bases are TGTGCCACCAGAGCGGGGGTAGCGGCTAGCACAGATACGCAGTATTTT. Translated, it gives CATRAGVAASTDTQYF.

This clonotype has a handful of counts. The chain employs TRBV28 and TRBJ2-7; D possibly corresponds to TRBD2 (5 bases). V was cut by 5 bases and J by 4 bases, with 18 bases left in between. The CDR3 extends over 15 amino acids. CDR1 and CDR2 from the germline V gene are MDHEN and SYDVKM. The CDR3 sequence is CASSPAVGVRYEQYV. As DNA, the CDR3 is TGTGCCAGCAGTCCGGCCGTCGGGGTAAGGTACGAGCAGTACGTC.

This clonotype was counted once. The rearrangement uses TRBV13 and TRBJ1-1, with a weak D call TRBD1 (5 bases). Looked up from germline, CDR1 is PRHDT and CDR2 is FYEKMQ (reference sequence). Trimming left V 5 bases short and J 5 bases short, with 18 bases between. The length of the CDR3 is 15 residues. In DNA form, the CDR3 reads TGTGCCAGCAGCCGATTGGGGCAGGGAAGGACTGAAGCTTTCTTT. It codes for CASSRLGQGRTEAFF.

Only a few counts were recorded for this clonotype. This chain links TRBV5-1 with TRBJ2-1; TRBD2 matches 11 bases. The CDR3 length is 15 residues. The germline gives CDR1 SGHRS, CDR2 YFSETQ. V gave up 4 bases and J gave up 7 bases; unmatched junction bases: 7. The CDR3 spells CASSKLAGAGNEQFF. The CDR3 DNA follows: TGCGCCAGCAGCAAACTAGCGGGGGCTGGGAATGAGCAGTTCTTC.

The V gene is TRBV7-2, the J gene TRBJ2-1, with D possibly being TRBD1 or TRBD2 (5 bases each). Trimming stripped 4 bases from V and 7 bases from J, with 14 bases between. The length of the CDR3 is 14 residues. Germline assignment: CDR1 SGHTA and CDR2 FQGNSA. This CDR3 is CASSSPWGTNEQFF. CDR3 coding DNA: TGTGCCAGCAGCTCCCCTTGGGGGACGAATGAGCAGTTCTTC.

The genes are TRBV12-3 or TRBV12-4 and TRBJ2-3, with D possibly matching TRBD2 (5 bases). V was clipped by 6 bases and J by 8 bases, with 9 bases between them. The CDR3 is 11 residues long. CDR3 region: CASRLRGTQYF. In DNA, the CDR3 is TGTGCCAGCAGGCTCCGGGGTACGCAGTATTTT.

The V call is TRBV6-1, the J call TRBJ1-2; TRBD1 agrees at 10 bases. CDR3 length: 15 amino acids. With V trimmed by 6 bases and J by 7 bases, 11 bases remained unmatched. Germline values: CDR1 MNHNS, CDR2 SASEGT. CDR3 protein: CASSPLGDRGFGYTF. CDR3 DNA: TGTGCCAGCAGCCCTTTGGGGGACAGGGGTTTTGGCTACACCTTC.

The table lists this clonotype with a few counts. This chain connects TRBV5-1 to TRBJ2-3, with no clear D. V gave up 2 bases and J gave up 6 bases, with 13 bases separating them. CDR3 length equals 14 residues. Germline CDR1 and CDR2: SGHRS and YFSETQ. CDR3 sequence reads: CASSLGRLEDTQYF. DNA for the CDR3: TGCGCCAGCAGCTTAGGCAGGTTGGAGGATACGCAGTATTTT.

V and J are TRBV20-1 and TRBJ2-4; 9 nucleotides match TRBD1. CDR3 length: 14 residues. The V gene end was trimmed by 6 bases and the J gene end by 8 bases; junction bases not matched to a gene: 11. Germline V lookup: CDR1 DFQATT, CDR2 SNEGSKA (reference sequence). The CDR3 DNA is TGCAGTGCCCGGGGACGGGACAGGGTTTACATTCAGTACTTC. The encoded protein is CSARGRDRVYIQYF.

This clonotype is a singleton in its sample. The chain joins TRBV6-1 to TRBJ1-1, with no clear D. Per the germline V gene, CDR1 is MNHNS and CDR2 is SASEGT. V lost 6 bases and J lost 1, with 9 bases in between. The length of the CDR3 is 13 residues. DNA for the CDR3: TGTGCCAGCAGGAACGACGGGAACACTGAAGCTTTCTTT. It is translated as CASRNDGNTEAFF.

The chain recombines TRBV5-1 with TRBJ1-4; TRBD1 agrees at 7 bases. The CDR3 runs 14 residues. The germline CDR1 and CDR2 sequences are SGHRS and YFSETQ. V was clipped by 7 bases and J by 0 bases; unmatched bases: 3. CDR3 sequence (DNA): TGCGCCAGCGGAACAGGGGCAACTAATGAAAAACTGTTTTTT. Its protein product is CASGTGATNEKLFF.

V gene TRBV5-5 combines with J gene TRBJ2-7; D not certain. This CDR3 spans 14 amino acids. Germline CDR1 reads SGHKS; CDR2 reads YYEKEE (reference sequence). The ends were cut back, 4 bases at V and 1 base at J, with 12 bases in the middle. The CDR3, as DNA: TGTGCCAGCAGCGCATACAGAGGTTCCTACGAGCAGTACTTC. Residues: CASSAYRGSYEQYF.

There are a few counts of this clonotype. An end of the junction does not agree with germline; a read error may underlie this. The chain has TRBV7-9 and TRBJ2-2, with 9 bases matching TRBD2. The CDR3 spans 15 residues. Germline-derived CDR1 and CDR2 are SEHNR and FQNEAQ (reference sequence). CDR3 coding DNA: TGTGCCAGCAGCGTAGCGGGAGCGCCCACCGGGGAGCTGTTTTTT. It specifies CASSVAGAPTGELFF.

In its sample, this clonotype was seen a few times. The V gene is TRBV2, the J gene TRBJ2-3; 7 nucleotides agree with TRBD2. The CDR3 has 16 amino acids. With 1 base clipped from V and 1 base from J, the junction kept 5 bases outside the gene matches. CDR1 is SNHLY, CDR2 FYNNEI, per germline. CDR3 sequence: CASSEDGGKGTDTQYF. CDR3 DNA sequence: TGTGCCAGCAGTGAAGACGGGGGGAAGGGCACAGATACGCAGTATTTT.

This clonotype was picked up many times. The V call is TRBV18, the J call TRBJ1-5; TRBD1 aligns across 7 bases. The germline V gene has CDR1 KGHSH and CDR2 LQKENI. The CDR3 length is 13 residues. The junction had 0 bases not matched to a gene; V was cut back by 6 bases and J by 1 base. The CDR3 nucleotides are TGTGCCAGCTCGGGACAGAGCAATCAGCCCCAGCATTTT. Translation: CASSGQSNQPQHF.

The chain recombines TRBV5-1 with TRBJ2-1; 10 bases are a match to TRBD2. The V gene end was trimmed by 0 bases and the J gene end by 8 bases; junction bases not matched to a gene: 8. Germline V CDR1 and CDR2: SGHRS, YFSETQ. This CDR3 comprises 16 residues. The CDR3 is CASSLVPSGGPDEQFF. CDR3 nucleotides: TGCGCCAGCAGCTTGGTCCCTAGCGGGGGCCCTGATGAGCAGTTCTTC.

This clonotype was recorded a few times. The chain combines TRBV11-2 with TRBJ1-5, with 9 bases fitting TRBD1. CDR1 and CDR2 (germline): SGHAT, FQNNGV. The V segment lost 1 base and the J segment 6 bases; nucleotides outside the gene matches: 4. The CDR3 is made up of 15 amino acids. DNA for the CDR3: TGTGCCAGCAGCTTAGGGGACAGGGCCGCTCAGCCCCAGCATTTT. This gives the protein CASSLGDRAAQPQHF.

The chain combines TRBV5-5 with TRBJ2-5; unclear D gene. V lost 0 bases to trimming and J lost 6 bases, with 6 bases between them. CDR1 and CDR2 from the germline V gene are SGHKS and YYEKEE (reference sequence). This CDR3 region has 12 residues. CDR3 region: CASSLAMKTQYF. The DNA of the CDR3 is TGTGCCAGCAGCTTGGCAATGAAGACCCAGTACTTC.

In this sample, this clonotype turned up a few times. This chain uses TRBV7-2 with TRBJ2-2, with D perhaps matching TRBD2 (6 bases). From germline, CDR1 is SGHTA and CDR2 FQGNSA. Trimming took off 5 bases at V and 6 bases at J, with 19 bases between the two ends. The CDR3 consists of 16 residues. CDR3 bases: TGTGCCAGCAGCCCCCCGGGGGAAGGTAGCGCCGGGGAGCTGTTTTTT. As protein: CASSPPGEGSAGELFF.

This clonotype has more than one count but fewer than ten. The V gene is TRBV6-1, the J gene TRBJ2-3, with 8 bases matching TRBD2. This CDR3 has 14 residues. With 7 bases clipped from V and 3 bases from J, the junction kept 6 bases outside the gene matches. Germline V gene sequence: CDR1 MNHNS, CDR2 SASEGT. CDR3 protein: CASTPAGATDTQYF. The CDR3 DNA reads TGTGCCAGCACCCCAGCGGGAGCGACAGATACGCAGTATTTT.

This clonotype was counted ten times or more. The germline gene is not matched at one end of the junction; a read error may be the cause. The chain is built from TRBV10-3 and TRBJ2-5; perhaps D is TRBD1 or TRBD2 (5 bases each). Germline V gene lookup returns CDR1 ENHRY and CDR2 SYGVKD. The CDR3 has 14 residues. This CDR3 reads CAISPGPDQESQYF. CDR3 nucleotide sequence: TGTGCCATCAGTCCGGGACCCGATCAAGAGTCCCAGTACTTC.

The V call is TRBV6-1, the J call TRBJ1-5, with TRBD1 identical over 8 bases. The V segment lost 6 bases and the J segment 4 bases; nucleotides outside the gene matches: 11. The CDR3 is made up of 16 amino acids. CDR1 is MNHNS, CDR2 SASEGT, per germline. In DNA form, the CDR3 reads TGTGCCAGCAGCCTCACGGGGGGACAGGTAAATCAGCCCCAGCATTTT. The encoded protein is CASSLTGGQVNQPQHF.

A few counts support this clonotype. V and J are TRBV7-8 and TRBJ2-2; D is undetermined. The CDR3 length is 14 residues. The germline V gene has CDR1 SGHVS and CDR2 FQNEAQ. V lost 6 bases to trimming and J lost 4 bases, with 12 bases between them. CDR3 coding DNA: TGTGCCAGCAGTAAATACTCACCCACCGGGGAGCTGTTTTTT. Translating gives CASSKYSPTGELFF.